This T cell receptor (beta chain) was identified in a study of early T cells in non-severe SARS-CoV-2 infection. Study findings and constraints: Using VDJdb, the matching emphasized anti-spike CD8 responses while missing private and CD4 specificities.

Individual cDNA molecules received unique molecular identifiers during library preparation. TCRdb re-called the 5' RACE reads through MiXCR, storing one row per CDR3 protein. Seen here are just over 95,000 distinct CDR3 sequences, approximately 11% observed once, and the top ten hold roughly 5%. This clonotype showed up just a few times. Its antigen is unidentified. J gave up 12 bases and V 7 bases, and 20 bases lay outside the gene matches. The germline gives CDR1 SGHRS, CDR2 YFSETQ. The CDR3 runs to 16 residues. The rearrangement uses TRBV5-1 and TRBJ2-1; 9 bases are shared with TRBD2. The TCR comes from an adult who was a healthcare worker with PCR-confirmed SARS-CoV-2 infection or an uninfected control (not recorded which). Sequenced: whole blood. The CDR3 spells CASGEPGLAEIAGQFF. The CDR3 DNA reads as TGCGCCAGCGGAGAACCGGGACTAGCCGAGATCGCTGGGCAGTTCTTC.